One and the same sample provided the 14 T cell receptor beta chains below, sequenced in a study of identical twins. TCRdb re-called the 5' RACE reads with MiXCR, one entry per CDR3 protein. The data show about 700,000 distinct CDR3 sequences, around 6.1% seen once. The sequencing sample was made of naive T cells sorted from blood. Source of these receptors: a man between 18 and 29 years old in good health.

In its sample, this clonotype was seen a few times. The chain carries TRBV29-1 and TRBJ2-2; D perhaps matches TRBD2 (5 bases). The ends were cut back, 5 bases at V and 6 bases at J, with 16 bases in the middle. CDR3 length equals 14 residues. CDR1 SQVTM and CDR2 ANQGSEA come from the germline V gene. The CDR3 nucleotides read TGCAGCGTTCCATCGGGATATGTTGCCGGGGAGCTGTTTTTT. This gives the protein CSVPSGYVAGELFF.

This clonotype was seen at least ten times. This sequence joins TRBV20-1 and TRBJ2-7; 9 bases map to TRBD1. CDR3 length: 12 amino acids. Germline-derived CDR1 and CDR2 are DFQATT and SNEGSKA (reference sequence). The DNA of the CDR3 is TGCATCGCCAACGGACAGGGGAACGAGCAGTACGTC. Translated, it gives CIANGQGNEQYV.

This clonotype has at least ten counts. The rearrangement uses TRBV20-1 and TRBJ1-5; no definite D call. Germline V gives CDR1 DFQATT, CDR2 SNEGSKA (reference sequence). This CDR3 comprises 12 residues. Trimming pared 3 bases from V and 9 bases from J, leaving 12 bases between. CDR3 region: CSARREGRPQHF. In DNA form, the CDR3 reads TGCAGTGCTAGGAGGGAGGGCAGGCCCCAGCATTTT.

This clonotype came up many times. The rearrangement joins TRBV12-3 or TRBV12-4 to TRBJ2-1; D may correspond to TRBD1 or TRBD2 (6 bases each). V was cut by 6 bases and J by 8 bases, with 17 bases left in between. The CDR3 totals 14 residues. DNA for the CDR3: TGTGCCAGCAGCGCCCCGGGGGCGAAGGATGAGCAGTTCTTC. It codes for CASSAPGAKDEQFF.

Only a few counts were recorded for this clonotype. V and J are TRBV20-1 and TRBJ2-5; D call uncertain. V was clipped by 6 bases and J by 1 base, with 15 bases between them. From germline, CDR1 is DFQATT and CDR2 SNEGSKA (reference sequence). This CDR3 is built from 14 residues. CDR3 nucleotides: TGCAGTGCGCCAAGCCCGGGCCTCCAAGAGACCCAGTACTTC. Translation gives CSAPSPGLQETQYF.

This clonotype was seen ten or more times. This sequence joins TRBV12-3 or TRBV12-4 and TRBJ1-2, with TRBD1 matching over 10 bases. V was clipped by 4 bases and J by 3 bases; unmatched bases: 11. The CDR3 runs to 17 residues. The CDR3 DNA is TGTGCCAGCAGTTCCTCTTGGGGACAGGGGACAGACTATGGCTACACCTTC. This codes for CASSSSWGQGTDYGYTF.

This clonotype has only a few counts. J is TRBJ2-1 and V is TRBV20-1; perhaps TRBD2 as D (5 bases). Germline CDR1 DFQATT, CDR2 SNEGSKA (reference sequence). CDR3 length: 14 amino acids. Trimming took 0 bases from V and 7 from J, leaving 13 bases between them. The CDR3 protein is CSARDPALGNEQFF. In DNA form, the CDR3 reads TGCAGTGCTAGAGATCCGGCACTAGGGAATGAGCAGTTCTTC.

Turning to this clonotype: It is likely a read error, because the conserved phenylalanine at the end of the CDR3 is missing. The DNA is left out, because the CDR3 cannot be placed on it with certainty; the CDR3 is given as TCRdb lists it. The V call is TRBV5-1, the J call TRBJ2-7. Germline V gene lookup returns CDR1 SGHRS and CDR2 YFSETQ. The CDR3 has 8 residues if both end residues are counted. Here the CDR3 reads CASSLRVT.

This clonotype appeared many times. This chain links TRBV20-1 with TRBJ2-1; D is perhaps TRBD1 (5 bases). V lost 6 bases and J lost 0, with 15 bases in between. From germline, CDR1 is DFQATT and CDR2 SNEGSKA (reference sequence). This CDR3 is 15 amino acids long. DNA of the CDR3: TGCAGTGCACCCACCGACAGAAACTCCTACAATGAGCAGTTCTTC. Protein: CSAPTDRNSYNEQFF.

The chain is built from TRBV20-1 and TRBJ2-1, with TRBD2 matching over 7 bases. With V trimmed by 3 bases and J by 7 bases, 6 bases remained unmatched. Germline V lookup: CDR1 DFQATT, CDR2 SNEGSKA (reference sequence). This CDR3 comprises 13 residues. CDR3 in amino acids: CSASSGRVNEQFF. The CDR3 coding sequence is TGCAGTGCTAGTAGTGGGAGGGTGAATGAGCAGTTCTTC.

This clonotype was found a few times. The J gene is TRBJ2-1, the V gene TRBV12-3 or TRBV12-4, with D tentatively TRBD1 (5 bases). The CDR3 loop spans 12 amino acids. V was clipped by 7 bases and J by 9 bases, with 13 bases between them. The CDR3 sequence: CASKGSSGEQFF. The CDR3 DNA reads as TGTGCCAGCAAGGGGTCGTCGGGTGAGCAGTTCTTC.

The CDR3, as DNA: TGTGCCAGCAGTTCAAATTCAGGGGGCACTGAAGCTTTCTTT. It translates to CASSSNSGGTEAFF. V gene TRBV6-5 combines with J gene TRBJ1-1, with 7 nucleotides matching TRBD1. Germline V gives CDR1 MNHEY, CDR2 SVGAGI. Losses at the gene ends were 4 bases for V and 4 bases for J; bases not matched to a gene: 6. This CDR3 region has 14 residues.

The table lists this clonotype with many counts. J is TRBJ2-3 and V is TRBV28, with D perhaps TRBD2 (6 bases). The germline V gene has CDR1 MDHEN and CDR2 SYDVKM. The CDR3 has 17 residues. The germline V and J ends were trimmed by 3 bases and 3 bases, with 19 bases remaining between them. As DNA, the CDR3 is TGTGCCAGCAGTTTGGAGCGTAGCGGAAAGGGGACAGATACGCAGTATTTT. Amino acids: CASSLERSGKGTDTQYF.

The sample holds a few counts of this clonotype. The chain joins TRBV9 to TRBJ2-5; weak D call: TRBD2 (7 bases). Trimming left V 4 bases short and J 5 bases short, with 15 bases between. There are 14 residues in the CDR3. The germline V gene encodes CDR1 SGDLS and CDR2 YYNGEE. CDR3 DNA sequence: TGTGCCAGCAGCAAGGGGGGGGGGCCGGAGACCCAGTACTTC. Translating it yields CASSKGGGPETQYF.